The 23 T cell receptor beta chains below all came from one sample that was sequenced in a study of beta chain features in type 1 diabetes. Expressed TCRB transcripts were sequenced, since all the RNA that had been isolated was reverse transcribed. Repertoires were generated with immunoSEQ multiplex PCR, while TCRdb's copy carries only in-frame clones and drops some. The table shows roughly 180,000 clones, with approximately 13% occurring only once. What was sequenced was central memory CD4+ T cells from blood. Receptor source: a young woman in good health.

This clone was detected only a few times. V is TRBV10-2 and J is TRBJ2-3; tentatively, D is TRBD2 (6 bases). V was trimmed by 5 bases and J by 2 bases, leaving 8 bases between them. The CDR3 runs to 13 residues. Germline V CDR1 and CDR2: WSHSY, SAAADI. The CDR3 reads CASSRDFTDTQYF. The CDR3 coding sequence is TGCGCCAGCAGTCGGGACTTCACAGATACGCAGTATTTT.

This rearrangement joins TRBV15 to TRBJ2-7, with a tentative D call TRBD1 (6 bases). CDR3 length: 14 amino acids. Germline V CDR1 and CDR2: LNHNV, YYDKDF (reference sequence). V lost 0 bases and J 3 bases, leaving 9 bases between the germline ends. CDR3 residues: CATSREEGDYEQYF. The CDR3 region has the DNA TGTGCCACCAGCAGAGAAGAGGGGGACTACGAGCAGTACTTC.

The chain joins TRBV19 to TRBJ2-3; D possibly corresponds to TRBD1 (5 bases). The germline V gene has CDR1 LNHDA and CDR2 SQIVND (reference sequence). CDR3 length equals 15 residues. With 5 bases removed from V and 2 bases from J, the gap between germline ends came to 14 bases. The chain's CDR3 is CASSPQGADTDTQYF. CDR3 DNA: TGTGCCAGTAGTCCCCAAGGGGCCGACACAGATACGCAGTATTTT.

The V call is TRBV2, the J call TRBJ2-2, with a possible D match to TRBD2 (5 bases). Trimming cost V 7 bases and J 5 bases, with 14 bases left between them. The CDR3 consists of 14 residues. Germline V lookup: CDR1 SNHLY, CDR2 FYNNEI. This chain's CDR3 is CASKRETLTGELFF. CDR3 DNA: TGTGCCAGCAAGAGGGAGACGCTTACCGGGGAGCTGTTTTTT.

The J gene is TRBJ2-1, the V gene TRBV9; 8 nucleotides align to TRBD2. The germline CDR1 and CDR2 sequences are SGDLS and YYNGEE. V trimming: 4 bases; J trimming: 9 bases; junction bases outside the gene matches: 9. The CDR3 is 14 residues long. The CDR3 protein is CASSPASGSAEQFF. Written as DNA, the CDR3 is TGTGCCAGCAGCCCCGCCAGCGGGAGTGCTGAGCAGTTCTTC.

The chain is built from TRBV6-5 and TRBJ2-5, with TRBD1 identical over 7 bases. Germline lookup yields CDR1 MNHEY and CDR2 SVGAGI. The CDR3 runs 14 residues. The trim removed 7 bases at V and 3 bases at J, leaving 8 bases unmatched. CDR3 region: CASNTRQGKETQYF. For the CDR3, the DNA is TGTGCCAGCAACACCAGACAGGGAAAAGAGACCCAGTACTTC.

This clone appeared once. V is TRBV9 and J is TRBJ2-1, with 12 bases matching TRBD2. This CDR3 has 16 residues. Germline V gene sequence: CDR1 SGDLS, CDR2 YYNGEE. V shed 3 bases, J shed 1 base, and the junction held 2 bases outside the gene matches. DNA of the CDR3: TGTGCCAGCAGCGGAGGACTAGCGGGATCCTACAATGAGCAGTTCTTC. Translation: CASSGGLAGSYNEQFF. The full variable domain, completed using reference TRBV9 and TRBJ2-1, is DSGVTQTPKHLITATGQRVTLRCSPRSGDLSVYWYQQSLDQGLQFLIQYYNGEERAKGNILERFSAQQFPDLHSELNLSSLELGDSALYFCASSGGLAGSYNEQFFGPGTRLTVL.

The V and J genes are TRBV6-5 and TRBJ2-3, with a tentative D call TRBD1 (5 bases). The CDR3 extends over 13 amino acids. V gave up 6 bases and J gave up 6 bases, with 13 bases separating them. The germline CDR1 and CDR2 sequences are MNHEY and SVGAGI. The CDR3 nucleotides are TGTGCCAGCAGACAGGACCTCAGGGATACGCAGTATTTT. Residues: CASRQDLRDTQYF.

This clone was observed a few times. Here the CDR3 DNA reads TGTGCCAGCAGTGAATCCTTCGCCTCCGGGGGGGATACGCAGTATTTT. Translation: CASSESFASGGDTQYF. V and J are TRBV6-1 and TRBJ2-3, with TRBD2 identical over 7 bases. V lost 2 bases to trimming and J lost 6 bases; unmatched junction nucleotides: 11. Germline V gene data show CDR1 as MNHNS and CDR2 as SASEGT. This CDR3 spans 16 amino acids.

This clone was found a few times. The rearrangement joins TRBV25-1 to TRBJ2-2; D is ambiguous. The germline V gene has CDR1 MGHDK and CDR2 SYGVNS. V shed 4 bases and J shed 0 bases, with 6 bases lying between them. There are 14 residues in the CDR3. The CDR3 loop is CASSVLPNTGELFF. CDR3 coding DNA: TGTGCCAGCAGTGTACTACCGAACACCGGGGAGCTGTTTTTT.

This clone was counted between two and nine times. Other DNA variants within this sample encode the same CDR3. The J gene is TRBJ2-7, the V gene TRBV6-5, with 7 bases that match TRBD1. The V gene end was trimmed by 5 bases and the J gene end by 7 bases; junction bases not matched to a gene: 5. The length of the CDR3 is 12 residues. CDR1 and CDR2 (germline): MNHEY, SVGAGI. DNA for the CDR3: TGTGCCAGCAGTCAGACAGGGAATGAGCAGTACTTC. Translating gives CASSQTGNEQYF.

This chain joins TRBV18 and TRBJ1-2; the D gene is possibly TRBD1 (6 bases). The CDR3 covers 14 residues. V was shortened by 2 bases and J by 2 bases, with 9 bases between the two germline ends. CDR1 and CDR2 (germline): KGHSH, LQKENI. CDR3: CASSPGQINYGYTF. Here the CDR3 DNA reads TGTGCCAGCTCACCAGGACAGATAAACTATGGCTACACCTTC.

There are a few counts of this clone. The chain couples TRBV5-5 to TRBJ2-2; 8 nucleotides agree with TRBD2. The CDR3 is made up of 16 amino acids. With 0 bases clipped from V and 6 bases from J, the junction kept 7 bases outside the gene matches. Germline assignment: CDR1 SGHKS and CDR2 YYEKEE (reference sequence). CDR3 region: CASSLEAGAVAGELFF. The CDR3 nucleotides are TGTGCCAGCAGCTTGGAAGCGGGAGCGGTTGCCGGGGAGCTGTTTTTT.

The V and J genes are TRBV5-1 and TRBJ1-1; 9 bases fit TRBD1. The CDR3 is 17 residues long. Germline V gene sequence: CDR1 SGHRS, CDR2 YFSETQ. V lost 6 bases to trimming and J lost 1 base; unmatched junction nucleotides: 13. CDR3 nucleotides: TGCGCCAGCACCCCGGACAGGGGCCATTCAGGGAACACTGAAGCTTTCTTT. Translation: CASTPDRGHSGNTEAFF.

This rearrangement joins TRBV5-1 to TRBJ2-3; a possible D gene is TRBD1 (7 bases). Per the germline V gene, CDR1 is SGHRS and CDR2 is YFSETQ. The CDR3 has 15 residues. Trimming stripped 0 bases from V and 1 base from J, with 9 bases between. The CDR3 nucleotides read TGCGCCAGCAGCTTGGGCGGGACAGGCACAGATACGCAGTATTTT. Protein sequence: CASSLGGTGTDTQYF.

The chain is built from TRBV7-9 and TRBJ2-1; 15 bases match TRBD2. Germline V gene data show CDR1 as SEHNR and CDR2 as FQNEAQ (reference sequence). This CDR3 comprises 18 residues. Trimming cost V 5 bases and J 3 bases; bases outside gene matches: 8. The CDR3 reads CASSLGLAGGPGYNEQFF. The CDR3 DNA follows: TGTGCCAGCAGCCTCGGACTAGCGGGAGGGCCGGGCTACAATGAGCAGTTCTTC.

V is TRBV7-9 and J is TRBJ2-3, with D possibly TRBD2 on 6 matching bases. Trimming shortened V by 4 bases and J by 10 bases, and 12 bases separated the two germline ends. This CDR3 has 12 residues. From germline, CDR1 is SEHNR and CDR2 FQNEAQ (reference sequence). CDR3 nucleotides: TGTGCCAGCAGCTCACCTTCGGGGGCGCAGTATTTT. As protein: CASSSPSGAQYF.

The V gene is TRBV5-1, the J gene TRBJ2-1; 12 nucleotides line up with TRBD2. J lost 8 bases, V lost 1 base, and 4 bases had no gene match. The CDR3 consists of 15 residues. The germline CDR1 and CDR2 sequences are SGHRS and YFSETQ. CDR3 sequence reads: CASSLRLAGDDEQFF. The CDR3 DNA reads as TGCGCCAGCAGCTTGAGACTAGCGGGAGATGATGAGCAGTTCTTC.

This clone was seen a handful of times. The chain combines TRBV4-1 with TRBJ1-1; D is undetermined. CDR3 length: 16 amino acids. The V end lost 2 bases, the J end lost 1 base, and 14 bases lay between the germline ends. Germline V gene lookup returns CDR1 MGHRA and CDR2 YSYEKL. The CDR3 bases are TGCGCCAGCAGCCAATCCGCTCGGGTCGGGAACACTGAAGCTTTCTTT. Translating gives CASSQSARVGNTEAFF.

This chain links TRBV7-3 with TRBJ2-2; tentatively, D is TRBD2 (5 bases). The V end was cut by 2 bases, the J end by 7 bases, with 11 bases between. The CDR3 is made up of 14 amino acids. Germline V CDR1 and CDR2: SGHTA, FQGTGA. CDR3 region: CASSLSGKGGELFF. The CDR3 bases are TGTGCCAGCAGCTTATCCGGGAAGGGCGGGGAGCTGTTTTTT.

This clone was picked up a small number of times. The chain couples TRBV7-9 to TRBJ2-5; the D gene is possibly TRBD2 (6 bases). The V gene's germline CDR1 is SEHNR and CDR2 FQNEAQ (reference sequence). The ends were cut back, 5 bases at V and 1 base at J, with 11 bases in the middle. CDR3 length: 14 residues. The CDR3 bases are TGTGCCAGCAGCCTAACGACTAGCCAAGAGACCCAGTACTTC. It specifies CASSLTTSQETQYF. Based on the CDR3 plus reference TRBV7-9 and TRBJ2-5, the full variable domain is DTGVSQNPRHKITKRGQNVTFRCDPISEHNRLYWYRQTLGQGPEFLTYFQNEAQLEKSRLLSDRFSAERPKGSFSTLEIQRTEQGDSAMYLCASSLTTSQETQYFGPGTRLLVL.

Note on this clone: Other DNA sequences of this sample code for an identical CDR3. The V call is TRBV28, the J call TRBJ2-1, with D hard to call. Deletions cut 6 bases from V and 0 bases from J, with 9 bases between. The CDR3 is made up of 14 amino acids. Per germline, CDR1 MDHEN and CDR2 SYDVKM. The CDR3 is CASSGRSSYNEQFF. The CDR3 bases are TGTGCCAGCAGCGGTAGGAGCTCCTACAATGAGCAGTTCTTC.

This clone was seen only a few times. The chain has TRBV11-1 and TRBJ2-1, with TRBD2 matching over 8 bases. The CDR3 loop spans 16 amino acids. Trimming removed 4 bases from V and 6 bases from J; junction bases left unmatched: 11. Germline values: CDR1 SGHAT, CDR2 FQDESV (reference sequence). Written as DNA, the CDR3 is TGTGCCAGCAGCTCCAACAGCGGGAGATTAAGCAATGAGCAGTTCTTC. Protein sequence: CASSSNSGRLSNEQFF.